This TCR beta chain came from a study of patients and donors after allogeneic stem cell transplantation. Unmatched junction bases numbered 1, after V lost 4 bases and J lost 2 bases. Per the germline V gene, CDR1 is KGHDR and CDR2 is SFDVKD. The CDR3 covers 15 residues. This clonotype was detected ten times or more. TCRdb reanalysed the RT-PCR reads using MiXCR and keeps one entry per CDR3 protein. The sample contains about 960,000 distinct CDR3 sequences, more than 15% of which appear only once. Source material: blood, either unsorted or a sorted T cell fraction (not recorded which). The sequence derives from a human donor who was either an allogeneic HSCT recipient or a stem cell or donor lymphocyte infusion donor (not recorded which). It is not recorded whose cells these are; they may come from a transplant donor. The genes are TRBV24-1 and TRBJ2-5; TRBD2 matches at 12 bases. The CDR3, as DNA: TGTGCCACCAGTGAGACTAGCGGGGGACAAGAGACCCAGTACTTC. Its protein is CATSETSGGQETQYF.